This TCR beta chain was recovered during a study of shared clonotypes between healthy human individuals. The overall study: The plates for each donor numbered three CD4 naive, three CD4 memory, two CD8 naive and one CD8 memory.

The study enrolled healthy HIV-negative adults without recent acute infections or vaccinations as donors. Caucasian adults living in Nashville, Tennessee, provided all samples. Using immunoSEQ multiplex PCR, the repertoire was profiled, and TCRdb retains in-frame clones only, with some absent. The table records millions of clones, 80% to 95% of them present only once. Germline CDR1 SGDLS, CDR2 YYNGEE. V dropped 5 bases and J dropped 5; count of bases not matched to a gene: 2. The CDR3 extends over 13 amino acids. Material: naive CD4+ T cells from PBMCs. Subset of the sample: CD45RA+ positively selected. The TCR originated in a man between 18 and 29 years old in good health. Some clones in this sample may be carry-over from other donors' samples. This rearrangement joins TRBV9 to TRBJ2-1, with TRBD2 matching 9 bases. The CDR3 DNA is TGTGCCAGCAGTATAGCGGGGGACAATGAGCAGTTCTTC. It encodes CASSIAGDNEQFF.